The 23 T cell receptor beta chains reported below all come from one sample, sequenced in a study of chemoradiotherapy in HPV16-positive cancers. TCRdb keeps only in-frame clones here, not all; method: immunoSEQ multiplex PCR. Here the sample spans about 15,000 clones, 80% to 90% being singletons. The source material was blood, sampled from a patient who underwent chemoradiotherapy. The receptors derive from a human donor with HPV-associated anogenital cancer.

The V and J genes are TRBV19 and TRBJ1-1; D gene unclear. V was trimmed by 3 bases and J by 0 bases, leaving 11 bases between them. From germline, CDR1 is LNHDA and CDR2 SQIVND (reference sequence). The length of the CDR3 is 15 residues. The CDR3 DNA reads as TGTGCCAGTAGTATTTGGTTGGATTTGAACACTGAAGCTTTCTTT. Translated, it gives CASSIWLDLNTEAFF.

CDR3 nucleotides: TGTGCCAGCAGTAACCCTAATTCACCCCTCCACTTT. Protein sequence: CASSNPNSPLHF. The chain carries TRBV28 and TRBJ1-6; D gene uncertain. The CDR3 covers 12 residues. The ends were cut back, 5 bases at V and 6 bases at J, with 5 bases in the middle. CDR1 is MDHEN and CDR2 is SYDVKM in the germline V gene. Variable domain in full (rest from reference TRBV28 and TRBJ1-6): DVKVTQSSRYLVKRTGEKVFLECVQDMDHENMFWYRQDPGLGLRLIYFSYDVKMKEKGDIPEGYSVSREKKERFSLILESASTNQTSMYLCASSNPNSPLHFGNGTRLTVT.

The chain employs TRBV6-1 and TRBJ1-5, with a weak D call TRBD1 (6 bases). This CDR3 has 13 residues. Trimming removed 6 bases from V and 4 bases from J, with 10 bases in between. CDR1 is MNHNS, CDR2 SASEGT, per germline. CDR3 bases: TGTGCCAGCAGCCTGGACAGAAATCAGCCCCAGCATTTT. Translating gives CASSLDRNQPQHF.

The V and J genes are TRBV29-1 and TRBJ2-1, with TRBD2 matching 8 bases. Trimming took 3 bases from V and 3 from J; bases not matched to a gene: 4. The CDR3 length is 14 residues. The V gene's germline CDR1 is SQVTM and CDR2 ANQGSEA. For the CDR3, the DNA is TGCAGCGTTGAGGTAGCGGGGATCTACAATGAGCAGTTCTTC. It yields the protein CSVEVAGIYNEQFF.

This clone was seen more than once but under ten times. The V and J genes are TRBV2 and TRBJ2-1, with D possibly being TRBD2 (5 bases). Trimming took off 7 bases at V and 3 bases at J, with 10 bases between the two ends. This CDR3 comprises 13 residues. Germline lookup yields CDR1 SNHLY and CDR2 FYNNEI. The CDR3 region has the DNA TGTGCCAGCACCGAGGGTCTCTACAATGAGCAGTTCTTC. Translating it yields CASTEGLYNEQFF.

CDR3 loop: CASSYYGDRADGYTF. The CDR3 region has the DNA TGTGCCAGCAGTTACTATGGGGACAGGGCGGATGGCTACACCTTC. The chain has TRBV2 and TRBJ1-2, with TRBD1 matching over 9 bases. This CDR3 is built from 15 residues. CDR1 and CDR2 (germline): SNHLY, FYNNEI. With V trimmed by 5 bases and J by 6 bases, 10 bases remained unmatched.

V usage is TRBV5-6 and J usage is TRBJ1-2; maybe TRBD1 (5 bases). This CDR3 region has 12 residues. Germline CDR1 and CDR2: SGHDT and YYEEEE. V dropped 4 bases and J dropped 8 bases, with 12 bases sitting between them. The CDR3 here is CASSGQGEGYTF. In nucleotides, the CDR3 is TGTGCCAGCAGCGGGCAGGGTGAGGGCTACACCTTC.

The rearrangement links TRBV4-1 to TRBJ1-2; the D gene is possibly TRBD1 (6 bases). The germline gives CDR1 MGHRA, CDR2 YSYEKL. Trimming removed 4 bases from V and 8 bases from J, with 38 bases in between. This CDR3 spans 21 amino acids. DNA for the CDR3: TGCGCCAGCAGCCCCAAGAGTCTGGGGTCCGAATTCGTTGGACAGTTCGGAGGCTACACCTTC. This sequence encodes CASSPKSLGSEFVGQFGGYTF.

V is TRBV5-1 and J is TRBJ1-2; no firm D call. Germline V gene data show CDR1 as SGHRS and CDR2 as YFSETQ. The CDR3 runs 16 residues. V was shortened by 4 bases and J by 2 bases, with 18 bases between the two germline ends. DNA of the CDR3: TGCGCCAGCAGCCCGGCCATCTTAGAGAGAAACTATGGCTACACCTTC. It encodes CASSPAILERNYGYTF.

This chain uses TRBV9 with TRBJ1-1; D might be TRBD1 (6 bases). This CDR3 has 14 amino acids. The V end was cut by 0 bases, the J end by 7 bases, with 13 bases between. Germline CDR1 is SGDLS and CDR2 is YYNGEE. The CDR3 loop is CASSVDQGTREAFF. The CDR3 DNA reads TGTGCCAGCAGCGTAGACCAGGGGACTCGTGAAGCTTTCTTT.

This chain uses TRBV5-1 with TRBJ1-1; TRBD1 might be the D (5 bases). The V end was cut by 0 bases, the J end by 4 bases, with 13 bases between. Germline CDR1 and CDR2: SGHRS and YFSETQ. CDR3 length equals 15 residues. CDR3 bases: TGCGCCAGCAGCTTGGATTGGGGGTTAAGCACTGAAGCTTTCTTT. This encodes CASSLDWGLSTEAFF.

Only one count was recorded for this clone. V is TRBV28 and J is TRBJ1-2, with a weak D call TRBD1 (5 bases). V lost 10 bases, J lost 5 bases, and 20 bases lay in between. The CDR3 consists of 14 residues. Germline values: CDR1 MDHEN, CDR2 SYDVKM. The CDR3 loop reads CAIQPGRGVYGYTF. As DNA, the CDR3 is TGTGCCATCCAACCGGGACGGGGGGTTTATGGCTACACCTTC.

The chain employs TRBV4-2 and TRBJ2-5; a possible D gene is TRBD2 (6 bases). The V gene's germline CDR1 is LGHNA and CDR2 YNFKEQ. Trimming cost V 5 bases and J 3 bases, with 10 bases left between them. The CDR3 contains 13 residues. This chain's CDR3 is CASSWGLKETQYF. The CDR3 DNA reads TGTGCCAGCAGCTGGGGACTTAAAGAGACCCAGTACTTC.

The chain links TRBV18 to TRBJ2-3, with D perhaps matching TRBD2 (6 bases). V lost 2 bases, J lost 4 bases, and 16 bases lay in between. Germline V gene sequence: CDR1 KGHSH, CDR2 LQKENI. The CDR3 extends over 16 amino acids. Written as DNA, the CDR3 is TGTGCCAGCTCACCAAGCGGGCCAGTGCAGCCAGATACGCAGTATTTT. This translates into CASSPSGPVQPDTQYF.

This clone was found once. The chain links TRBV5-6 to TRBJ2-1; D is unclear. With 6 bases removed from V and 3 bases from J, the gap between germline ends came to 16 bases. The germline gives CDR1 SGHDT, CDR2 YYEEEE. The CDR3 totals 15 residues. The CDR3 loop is CASIHKGSGYNEQFF. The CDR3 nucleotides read TGTGCCAGCATCCATAAAGGGTCAGGCTACAATGAGCAGTTCTTC.

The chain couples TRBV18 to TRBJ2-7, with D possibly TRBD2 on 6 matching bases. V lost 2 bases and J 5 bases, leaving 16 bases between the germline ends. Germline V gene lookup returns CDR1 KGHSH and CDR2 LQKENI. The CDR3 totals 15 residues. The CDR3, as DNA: TGTGCCAGCTCACCAGGCGTACGGGGGAGCGACGAGCAGTACTTC. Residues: CASSPGVRGSDEQYF.

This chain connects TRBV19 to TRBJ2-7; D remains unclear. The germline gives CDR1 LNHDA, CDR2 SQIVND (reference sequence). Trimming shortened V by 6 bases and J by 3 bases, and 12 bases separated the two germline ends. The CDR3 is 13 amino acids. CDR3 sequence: CASSRHPLYEQYF. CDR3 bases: TGTGCCAGTAGCCGACATCCTCTCTACGAGCAGTACTTC.

CDR3 in amino acids: CASSEMTSGGAGEQYF. CDR3 sequence (DNA): TGTGCCAGCAGCGAGATGACTAGCGGGGGGGCCGGAGAGCAGTACTTC. The chain joins TRBV9 to TRBJ2-7, with TRBD2 identical over 14 bases. This CDR3 region has 16 residues. V trimming: 3 bases; J trimming: 7 bases; junction bases outside the gene matches: 9. Germline CDR1 SGDLS, CDR2 YYNGEE.

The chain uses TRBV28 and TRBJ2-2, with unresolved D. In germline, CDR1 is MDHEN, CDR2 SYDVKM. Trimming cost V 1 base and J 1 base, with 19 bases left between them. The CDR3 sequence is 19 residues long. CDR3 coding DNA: TGTGCCAGCAGTTTATTTGGTAAATATCCGCGACTGAACACCGGGGAGCTGTTTTTT. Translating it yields CASSLFGKYPRLNTGELFF.

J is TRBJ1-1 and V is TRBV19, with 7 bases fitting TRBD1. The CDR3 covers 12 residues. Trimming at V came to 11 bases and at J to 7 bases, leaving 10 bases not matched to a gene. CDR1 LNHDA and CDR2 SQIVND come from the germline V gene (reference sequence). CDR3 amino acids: CAVKTGPHEAFF. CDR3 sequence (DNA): TGTGCCGTAAAGACAGGGCCACATGAAGCTTTCTTT.

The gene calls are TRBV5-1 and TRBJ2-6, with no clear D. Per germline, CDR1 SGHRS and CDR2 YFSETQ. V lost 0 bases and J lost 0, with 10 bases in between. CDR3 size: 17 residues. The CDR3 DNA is TGCGCCAGCAGCTTGGGACTTCGTCTCTCTGGGGCCAACGTCCTGACTTTC. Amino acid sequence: CASSLGLRLSGANVLTF.

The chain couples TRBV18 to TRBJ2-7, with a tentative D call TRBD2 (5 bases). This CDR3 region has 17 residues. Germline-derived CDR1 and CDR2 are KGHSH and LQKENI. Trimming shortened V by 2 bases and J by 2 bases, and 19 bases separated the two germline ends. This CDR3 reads CASSPTRMATTPYEQYF. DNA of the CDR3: TGTGCCAGCTCACCAACTAGAATGGCAACTACCCCCTACGAGCAGTACTTC.

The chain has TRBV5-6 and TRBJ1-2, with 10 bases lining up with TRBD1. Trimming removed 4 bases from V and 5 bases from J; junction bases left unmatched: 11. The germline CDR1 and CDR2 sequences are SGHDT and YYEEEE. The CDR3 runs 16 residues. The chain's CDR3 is CASSHQGGTGAYGYTF. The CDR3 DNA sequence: TGTGCCAGCAGCCACCAGGGAGGGACAGGGGCTTATGGCTACACCTTC.